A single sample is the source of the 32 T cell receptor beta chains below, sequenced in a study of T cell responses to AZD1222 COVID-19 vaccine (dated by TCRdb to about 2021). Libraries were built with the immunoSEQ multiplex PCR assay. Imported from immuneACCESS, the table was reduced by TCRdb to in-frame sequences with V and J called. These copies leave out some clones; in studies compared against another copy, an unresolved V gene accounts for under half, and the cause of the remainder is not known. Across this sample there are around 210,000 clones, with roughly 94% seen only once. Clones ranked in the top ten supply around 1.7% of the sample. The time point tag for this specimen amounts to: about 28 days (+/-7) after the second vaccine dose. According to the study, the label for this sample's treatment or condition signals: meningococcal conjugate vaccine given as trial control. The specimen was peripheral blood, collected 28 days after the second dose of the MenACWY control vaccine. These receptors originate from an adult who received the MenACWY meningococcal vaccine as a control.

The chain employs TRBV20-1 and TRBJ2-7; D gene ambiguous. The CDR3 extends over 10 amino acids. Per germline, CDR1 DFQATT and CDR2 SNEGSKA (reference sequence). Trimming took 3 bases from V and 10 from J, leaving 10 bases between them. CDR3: CSASSADQYF. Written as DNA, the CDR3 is TGCAGTGCTAGCAGCGCAGATCAGTACTTC.

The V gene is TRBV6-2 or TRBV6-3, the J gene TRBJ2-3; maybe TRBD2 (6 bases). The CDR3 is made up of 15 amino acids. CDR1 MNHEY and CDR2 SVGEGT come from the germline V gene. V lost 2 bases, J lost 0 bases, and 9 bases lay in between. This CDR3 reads CASSYEGTSTDTQYF. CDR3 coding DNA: TGTGCCAGCAGTTACGAGGGGACTAGCACAGATACGCAGTATTTT.

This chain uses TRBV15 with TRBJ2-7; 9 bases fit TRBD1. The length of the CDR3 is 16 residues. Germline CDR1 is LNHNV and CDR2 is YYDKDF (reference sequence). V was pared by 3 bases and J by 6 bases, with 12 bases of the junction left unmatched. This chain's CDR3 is CATSRGGTGSISEQYF. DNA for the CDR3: TGTGCCACCAGCAGGGGAGGGACAGGGTCGATAAGCGAGCAGTACTTC.

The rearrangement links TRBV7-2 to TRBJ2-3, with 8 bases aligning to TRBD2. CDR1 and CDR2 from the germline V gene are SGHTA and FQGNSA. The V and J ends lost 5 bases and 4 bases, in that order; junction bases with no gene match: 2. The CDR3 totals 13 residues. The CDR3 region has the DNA TGTGCCAGCAGCGCGGGGGGTGCAGATACGCAGTATTTT. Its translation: CASSAGGADTQYF.

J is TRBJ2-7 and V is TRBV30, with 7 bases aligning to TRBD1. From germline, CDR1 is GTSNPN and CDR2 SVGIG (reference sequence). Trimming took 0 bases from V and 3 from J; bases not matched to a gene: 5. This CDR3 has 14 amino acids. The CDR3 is CAWSVWSGGYEQYF. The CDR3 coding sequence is TGTGCCTGGAGTGTATGGTCAGGGGGCTACGAGCAGTACTTC.

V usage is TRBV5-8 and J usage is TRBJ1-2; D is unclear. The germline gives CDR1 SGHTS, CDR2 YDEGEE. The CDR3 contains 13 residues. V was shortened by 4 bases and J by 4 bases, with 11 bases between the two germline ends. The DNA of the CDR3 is TGTGCCAGCAGCCATCTTCCCCTCTATGGCTACACCTTC. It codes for CASSHLPLYGYTF. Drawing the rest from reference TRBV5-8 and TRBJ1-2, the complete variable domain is EAGVTQSPTHLIKTRGQQATLRCSPISGHTSVYWYQQALGLGLQFLLWYDEGEERNRGNFPPRFSGRQFPNYSSELNVNALELEDSALYLCASSHLPLYGYTFGSGTRLTVV.

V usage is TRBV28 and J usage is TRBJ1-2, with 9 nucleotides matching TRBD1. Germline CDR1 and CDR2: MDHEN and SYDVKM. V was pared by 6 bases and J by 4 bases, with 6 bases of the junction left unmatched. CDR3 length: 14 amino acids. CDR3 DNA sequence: TGTGCCAGCAGCCGTGGGGGACAGGGCTATGGCTACACCTTC. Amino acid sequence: CASSRGGQGYGYTF.

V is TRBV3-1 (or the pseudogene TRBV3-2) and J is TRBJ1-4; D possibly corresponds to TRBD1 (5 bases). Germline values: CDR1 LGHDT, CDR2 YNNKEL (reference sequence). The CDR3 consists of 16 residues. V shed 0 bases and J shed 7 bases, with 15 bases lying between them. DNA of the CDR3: TGTGCCAGCAGCCAAGAGTGGTGGGTAAGGGGTGAAAAACTGTTTTTT. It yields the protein CASSQEWWVRGEKLFF.

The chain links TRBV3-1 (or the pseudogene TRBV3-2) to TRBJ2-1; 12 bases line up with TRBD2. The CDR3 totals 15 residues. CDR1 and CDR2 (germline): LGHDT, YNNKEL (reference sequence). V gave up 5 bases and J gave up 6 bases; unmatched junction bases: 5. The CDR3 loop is CASSARLAGVNEQFF. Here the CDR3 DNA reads TGTGCCAGCAGCGCACGACTAGCGGGGGTCAATGAGCAGTTCTTC.

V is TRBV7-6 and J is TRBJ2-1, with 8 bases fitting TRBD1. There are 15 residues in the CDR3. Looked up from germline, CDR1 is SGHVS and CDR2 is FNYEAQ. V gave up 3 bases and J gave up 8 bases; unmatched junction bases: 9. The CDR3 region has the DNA TGTGCCAGCAGCTTCTCGAGACAGGGGCTCGATGAGCAGTTCTTC. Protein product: CASSFSRQGLDEQFF. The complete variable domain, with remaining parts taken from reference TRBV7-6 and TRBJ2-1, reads GAGVSQSPRYKVTKRGQDVALRCDPISGHVSLYWYRQALGQGPEFLTYFNYEAQQDKSGLPNDRFSAERPEGSISTLTIQRTEQRDSAMYRCASSFSRQGLDEQFFGPGTRLTVL.

The CDR3 nucleotides read TGTGCCAGCAGCCAAGAGGGGCTAGGTGGGAACACCATATATTTT. It yields the protein CASSQEGLGGNTIYF. The chain recombines TRBV4-2 with TRBJ1-3, with D possibly TRBD1 on 5 matching bases. Germline values: CDR1 LGHNA, CDR2 YNFKEQ. V was pared by 0 bases and J by 7 bases, with 13 bases between. The CDR3 extends over 15 amino acids.

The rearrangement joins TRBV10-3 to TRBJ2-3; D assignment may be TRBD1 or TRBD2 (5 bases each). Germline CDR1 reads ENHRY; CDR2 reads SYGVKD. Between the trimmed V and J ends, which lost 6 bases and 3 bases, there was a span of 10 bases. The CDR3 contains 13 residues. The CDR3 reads CAIRARETDTQYF. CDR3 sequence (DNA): TGTGCCATCAGGGCCAGGGAGACAGATACGCAGTATTTT.

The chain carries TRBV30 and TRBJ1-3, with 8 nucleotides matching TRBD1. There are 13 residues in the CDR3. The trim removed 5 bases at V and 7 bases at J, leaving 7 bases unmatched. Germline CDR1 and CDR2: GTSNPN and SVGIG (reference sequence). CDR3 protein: CAWEPTGANTIYF. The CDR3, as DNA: TGTGCCTGGGAACCGACAGGGGCCAACACCATATATTTT.

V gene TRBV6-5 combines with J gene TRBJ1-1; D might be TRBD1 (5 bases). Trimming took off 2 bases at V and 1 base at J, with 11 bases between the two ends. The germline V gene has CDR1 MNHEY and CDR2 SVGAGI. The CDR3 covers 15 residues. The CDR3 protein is CASSYPLTENTEAFF. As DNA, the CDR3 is TGTGCCAGCAGTTACCCGTTGACAGAGAACACTGAAGCTTTCTTT.

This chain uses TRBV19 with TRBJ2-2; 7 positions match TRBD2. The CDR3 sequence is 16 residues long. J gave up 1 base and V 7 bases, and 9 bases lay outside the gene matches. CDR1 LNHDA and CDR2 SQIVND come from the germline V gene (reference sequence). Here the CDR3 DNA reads TGTGCCAGTACCGAAGGCGCTAGCGGGAACACCGGGGAGCTGTTTTTT. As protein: CASTEGASGNTGELFF.

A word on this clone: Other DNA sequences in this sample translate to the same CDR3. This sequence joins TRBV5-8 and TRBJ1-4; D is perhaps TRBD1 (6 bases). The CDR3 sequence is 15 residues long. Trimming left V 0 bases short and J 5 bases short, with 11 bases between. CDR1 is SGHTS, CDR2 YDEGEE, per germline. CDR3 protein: CASSLGRRGNEKLFF. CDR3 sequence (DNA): TGTGCCAGCAGCTTGGGTCGCAGGGGCAATGAAAAACTGTTTTTT. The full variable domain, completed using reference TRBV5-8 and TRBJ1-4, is EAGVTQSPTHLIKTRGQQATLRCSPISGHTSVYWYQQALGLGLQFLLWYDEGEERNRGNFPPRFSGRQFPNYSSELNVNALELEDSALYLCASSLGRRGNEKLFFGSGTQLSVL.

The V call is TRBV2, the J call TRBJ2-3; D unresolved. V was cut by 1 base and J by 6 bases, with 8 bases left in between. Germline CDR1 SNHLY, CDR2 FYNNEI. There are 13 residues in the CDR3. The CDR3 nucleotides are TGTGCCAGCAGTGAAGTCGGATGGGATACGCAGTATTTT. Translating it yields CASSEVGWDTQYF. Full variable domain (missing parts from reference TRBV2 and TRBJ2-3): EPEVTQTPSHQVTQMGQEVILRCVPISNHLYFYWYRQILGQKVEFLVSFYNNEISEKSEIFDDQFSVERPDGSNFTLKIRSTKLEDSAMYFCASSEVGWDTQYFGPGTRLTVL.

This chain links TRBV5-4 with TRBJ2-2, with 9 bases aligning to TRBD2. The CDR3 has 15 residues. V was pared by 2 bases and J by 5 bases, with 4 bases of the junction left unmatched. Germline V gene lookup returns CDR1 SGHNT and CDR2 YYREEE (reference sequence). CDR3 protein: CASSFAGGPTGELFF. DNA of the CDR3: TGTGCCAGCAGCTTTGCGGGAGGGCCGACCGGGGAGCTGTTTTTT.

This chain's CDR3 is CASNRRGNEKLFF. The CDR3 bases are TGTGCCAGCAACAGACGGGGTAATGAAAAACTGTTTTTT. This rearrangement joins TRBV5-6 to TRBJ1-4; D not certain. CDR3 length: 13 amino acids. Trimming left V 6 bases short and J 4 bases short, with 10 bases between. CDR1 SGHDT and CDR2 YYEEEE come from the germline V gene.

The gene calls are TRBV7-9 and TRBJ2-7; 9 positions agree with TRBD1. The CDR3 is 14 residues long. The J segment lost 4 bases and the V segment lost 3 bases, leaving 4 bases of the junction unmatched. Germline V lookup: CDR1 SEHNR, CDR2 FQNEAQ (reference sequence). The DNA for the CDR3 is TGTGCCAGCAGCTTCCGGGACAGGGAATACGAGCAGTACTTC. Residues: CASSFRDREYEQYF.

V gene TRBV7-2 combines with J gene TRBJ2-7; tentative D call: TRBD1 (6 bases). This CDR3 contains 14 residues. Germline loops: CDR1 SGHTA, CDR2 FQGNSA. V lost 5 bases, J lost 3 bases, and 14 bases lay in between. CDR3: CASSPYGQHYEQYF. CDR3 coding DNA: TGTGCCAGCAGCCCATACGGACAGCACTACGAGCAGTACTTC.

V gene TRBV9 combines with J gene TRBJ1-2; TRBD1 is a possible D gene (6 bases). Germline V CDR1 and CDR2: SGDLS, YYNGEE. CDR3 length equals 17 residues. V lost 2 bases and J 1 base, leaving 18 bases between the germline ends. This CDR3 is CASSVSPPGQSNYGYTF. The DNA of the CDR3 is TGTGCCAGCAGCGTCTCGCCTCCGGGACAAAGTAACTATGGCTACACCTTC.

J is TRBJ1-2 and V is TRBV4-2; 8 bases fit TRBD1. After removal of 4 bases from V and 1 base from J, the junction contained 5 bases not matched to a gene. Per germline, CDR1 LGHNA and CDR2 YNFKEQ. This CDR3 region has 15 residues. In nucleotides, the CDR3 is TGTGCCAGCAGCCCTGGACAGGGAGATAACTATGGCTACACCTTC. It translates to CASSPGQGDNYGYTF.

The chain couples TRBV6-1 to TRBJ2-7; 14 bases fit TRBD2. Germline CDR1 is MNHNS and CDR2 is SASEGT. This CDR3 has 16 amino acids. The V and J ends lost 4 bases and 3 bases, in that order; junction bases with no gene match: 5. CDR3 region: CASSATSGRAFYEQYF. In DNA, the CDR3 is TGTGCCAGCAGTGCGACTAGCGGGAGGGCCTTCTACGAGCAGTACTTC.

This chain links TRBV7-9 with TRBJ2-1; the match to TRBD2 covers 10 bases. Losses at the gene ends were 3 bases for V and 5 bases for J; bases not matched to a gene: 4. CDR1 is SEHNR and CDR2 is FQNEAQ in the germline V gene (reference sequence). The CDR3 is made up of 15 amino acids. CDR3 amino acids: CASSFTSGTNNEQFF. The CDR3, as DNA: TGTGCCAGCAGCTTTACTAGCGGGACTAACAATGAGCAGTTCTTC.

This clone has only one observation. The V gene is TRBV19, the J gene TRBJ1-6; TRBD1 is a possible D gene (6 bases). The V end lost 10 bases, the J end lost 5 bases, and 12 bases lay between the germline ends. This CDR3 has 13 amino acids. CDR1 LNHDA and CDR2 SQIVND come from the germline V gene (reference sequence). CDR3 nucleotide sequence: TGTGCCACTGGGACACGCGATAATTCACCCCTCCACTTT. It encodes CATGTRDNSPLHF.

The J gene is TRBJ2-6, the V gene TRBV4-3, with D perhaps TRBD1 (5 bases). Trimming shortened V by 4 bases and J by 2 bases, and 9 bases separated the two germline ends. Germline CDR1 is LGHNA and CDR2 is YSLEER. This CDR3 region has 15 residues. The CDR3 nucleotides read TGCGCCAGCAGCCGAGCAGGGACTGGGGCCAACGTCCTGACTTTC. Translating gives CASSRAGTGANVLTF.

The CDR3, as DNA: TGCGCCAGCAGCCCAGAAATACAGGGAGTGTCCTACGAGCAGTACTTC. Amino acids: CASSPEIQGVSYEQYF. This chain connects TRBV4-1 to TRBJ2-7; a possible D gene is TRBD1 (6 bases). Germline lookup yields CDR1 MGHRA and CDR2 YSYEKL. This CDR3 spans 16 amino acids. Between the trimmed V and J ends, which lost 4 bases and 1 base, there was a span of 17 bases.

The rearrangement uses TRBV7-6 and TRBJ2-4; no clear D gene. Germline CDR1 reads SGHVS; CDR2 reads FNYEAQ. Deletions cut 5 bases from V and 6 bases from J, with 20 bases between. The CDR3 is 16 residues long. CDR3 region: CASSRVGHSQGNIQYF. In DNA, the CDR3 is TGTGCCAGCAGCCGAGTAGGCCATAGCCAAGGAAACATTCAGTACTTC.

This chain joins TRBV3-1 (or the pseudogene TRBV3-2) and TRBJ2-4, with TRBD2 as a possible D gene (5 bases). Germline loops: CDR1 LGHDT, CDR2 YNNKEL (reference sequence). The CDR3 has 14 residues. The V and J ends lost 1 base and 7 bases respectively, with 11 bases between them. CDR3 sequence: CASSQGPSGNIQYF. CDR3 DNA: TGTGCCAGCAGCCAAGGTCCTTCGGGGAACATTCAGTACTTC.

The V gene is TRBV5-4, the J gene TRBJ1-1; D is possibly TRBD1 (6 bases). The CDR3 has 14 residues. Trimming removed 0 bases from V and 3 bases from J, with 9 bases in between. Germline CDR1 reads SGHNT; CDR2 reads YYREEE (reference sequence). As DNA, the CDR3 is TGTGCCAGCAGCTTGGCCCCAGGGGACACTGAAGCTTTCTTT. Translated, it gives CASSLAPGDTEAFF. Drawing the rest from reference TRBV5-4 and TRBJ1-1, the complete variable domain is ETGVTQSPTHLIKTRGQQVTLRCSSQSGHNTVSWYQQALGQGPQFIFQYYREEENGRGNFPPRFSGLQFPNYSSELNVNALELDDSALYLCASSLAPGDTEAFFGQGTRLTVV.

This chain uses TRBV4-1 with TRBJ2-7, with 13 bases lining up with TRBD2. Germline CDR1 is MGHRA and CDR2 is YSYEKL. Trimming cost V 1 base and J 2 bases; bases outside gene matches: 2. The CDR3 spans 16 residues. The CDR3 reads CASSQGLAGGAYEQYF. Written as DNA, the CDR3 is TGCGCCAGCAGCCAAGGACTAGCGGGAGGCGCCTACGAGCAGTACTTC.